This T cell receptor (beta chain) was found in a study of OX40 agonist ivuxolimab in advanced cancers. Peripheral blood came from all dose cohorts at three timepoints. This CDR3 contains 13 residues. From germline, CDR1 is MNHNY and CDR2 SVGAGI (reference sequence). Trimming shortened V by 10 bases and J by 4 bases, and 14 bases separated the two germline ends. General study findings and limits: In a subset of nonresponders, normalized T-cell clonal expansion was also low. Expanded clones were, on average, more numerous in CD8+ T cells than in CD4+. Near-lowest levels of clonal expansion characterized partial responders at 0.1-3.0 mg/kg.

Note on this clone: Its specificity is not known.

Clones were sequenced by immunoSEQ multiplex PCR, and TCRdb holds only the in-frame ones, with some missing. This table has around 80,000 clones, approximately 89% appearing once. This TCR was recovered from an adult with an advanced solid tumor such as melanoma, head and neck, liver or kidney cancer. Specimen: CD4+ or CD8+ T cells sorted from blood, collected in a trial of the OX40 agonist ivuxolimab. The chain uses TRBV6-6 and TRBJ1-5; D is ambiguous. CDR3 bases: TGTGCCACCTCCCCCGACCGTAATCAGCCCCAGCATTTT. This gives the protein CATSPDRNQPQHF.